Listed below are T cell receptor beta chains from one sample, sequenced in a study of T cell responses to AZD1222 COVID-19 vaccine. Method: immunoSEQ multiplex PCR; TCRdb's copy keeps in-frame clones and lacks some. The sample holds 150,000 to 200,000 clones; 90% to 95% are singletons and the top ten take 9.2%. This material consisted of peripheral blood, taken on day 0 of AZD1222 vaccination. The receptors here all came from an adult in good health. The CDR3 runs from the conserved cysteine through the conserved F or W. A D gene is named only where the DNA matches it firmly. Size values are once, few and many counts, or a class for expanded clones, and some rows have none.

TRBV6-5	-	TRBJ2-2	13	-	CASRRQNTGELFF	TGTGCCAGCAGGAGGCAGAACACCGGGGAGCTGTTTTTT
TRBV27	-	TRBJ1-1	16	TRBD1	CASSFSRTGQNTEAFF	TGTGCCAGCAGTTTCTCCAGGACAGGTCAGAACACTGAAGCTTTCTTT
TRBV12-5	-	TRBJ2-1	13	-	CASGLWGDNEQFF	TGTGCTAGTGGTTTGTGGGGGGACAATGAGCAGTTCTTC
TRBV28	-	TRBJ2-1	12	-	CAAQKDSNEQFF	TGTGCCGCCCAAAAGGACTCAAATGAGCAGTTCTTC
TRBV24-1	-	TRBJ1-2	14	-	CATSDPGRNYGYTF	TGTGCCACCAGTGACCCGGGCCGGAACTATGGCTACACCTTC
TRBV6-5	-	TRBJ2-1	15	TRBD1	CASSSEKGGQSEQFF	TGTGCCAGCAGTTCCGAGAAAGGGGGCCAGAGTGAGCAGTTCTTC
TRBV10-3	-	TRBJ1-1	13	TRBD1	CAIRGTGGTEAFF	TGTGCCATCAGGGGGACAGGGGGCACTGAAGCTTTCTTT
TRBV27	-	TRBJ2-1	14	TRBD2	CASSLSGGSNEQFF	TGTGCCAGCAGTTTATCGGGGGGGTCCAATGAGCAGTTCTTC
TRBV28	-	TRBJ1-1	16	-	CASSLTLGDITTEAFF	TGTGCCAGCAGTTTAACGCTGGGGGACATTACCACTGAAGCTTTCTTT
TRBV15	-	TRBJ1-2	12	TRBD1	CATRMTGFGNTF	TGTGCCACCAGGATGACAGGGTTTGGGAACACCTTC
TRBV5-1	-	TRBJ2-1	12	TRBD2	CASSLTSGDQFF	TGCGCCAGCAGCTTAACTAGCGGGGACCAGTTCTTC
TRBV30	-	TRBJ2-7	16	TRBD2	CAWSTSGRAGSYEQYF	TGTGCCTGGAGTACTAGCGGGAGAGCGGGTTCCTACGAGCAGTACTTC
TRBV5-1	-	TRBJ2-3	14	TRBD1	CASKDRGGTDTQYF	TGCGCCAGCAAGGACAGGGGGGGAACAGATACGCAGTATTTT
TRBV15	once	TRBJ2-1	14	-	CATSRDRGDDEQFF	TGTGCCACCAGCAGAGATCGTGGAGACGATGAGCAGTTCTTC
TRBV15	-	TRBJ1-1	13	-	CATSRVKGTEAFF	TGTGCCACCAGCAGAGTAAAGGGAACGGAAGCTTTCTTT
TRBV5-1	-	TRBJ1-3	16	-	CASSLAGGTSGNTIYF	TGCGCCAGCAGCTTGGCCGGTGGCACCTCTGGAAACACCATATATTTT
TRBV7-6	-	TRBJ2-3	17	TRBD2	CASSLASGGGYTDTQYF	TGTGCCAGCAGCTTAGCGTCTGGGGGGGGTTACACAGATACGCAGTATTTT
TRBV30	-	TRBJ1-5	15	-	CAWSVGGGGNQPQHF	TGTGCCTGGAGTGTAGGTGGGGGCGGCAATCAGCCCCAGCATTTT
TRBV4-1	-	TRBJ1-2	17	TRBD1	CASSQVILDRGGYGYTF	TGCGCCAGCAGCCAAGTTATTCTCGACAGGGGGGGCTATGGCTACACCTTC
TRBV28	-	TRBJ1-5	17	-	CASRGGRRLDSNQPQHF	TGTGCCAGCAGGGGGGGCCGTAGACTCGATAGCAATCAGCCCCAGCATTTT
TRBV5-6	-	TRBJ2-4	16	TRBD2	CASSLGLAGVENIQYF	TGTGCCAGCAGCTTGGGGCTAGCGGGAGTAGAAAACATTCAGTACTTC
TRBV6-5	-	TRBJ1-2	11	-	CASSSWDGYTF	TGTGCCAGCAGTTCCTGGGATGGCTACACCTTC
TRBV5-4	-	TRBJ1-2	14	-	CASSFFPGDYGYTF	TGTGCCAGCAGCTTTTTTCCAGGGGATTATGGCTACACCTTC
TRBV25-1	-	TRBJ2-7	15	TRBD2	CASSPAGGRAYEQYF	TGTGCCAGCAGCCCCGCGGGCGGGAGGGCCTACGAGCAGTACTTC
TRBV24-1	-	TRBJ2-1	16	TRBD2	CATSDFPGGRSNEQFF	TGTGCCACCAGTGATTTTCCGGGAGGGCGGTCGAATGAGCAGTTCTTC
TRBV4-1	-	TRBJ1-5	16	-	CASSLDPGGFYQPQHF	TGCGCCAGCAGCTTGGACCCCGGGGGCTTCTATCAGCCCCAGCATTTT
TRBV29-1	-	TRBJ2-1	14	TRBD2	CSAVGASGYNEQFF	TGCAGCGCCGTTGGCGCTAGCGGCTACAATGAGCAGTTCTTC
TRBV6-4	-	TRBJ1-2	13	-	CASSDSGRNGYTF	TGTGCCAGCAGTGACTCCGGGCGGAATGGCTACACCTTC
TRBV27	-	TRBJ2-1	15	-	CASSLGTPSYNEQFF	TGTGCCAGCAGTTTAGGGACACCTTCCTACAATGAGCAGTTCTTC